One sample yielded the 4 T cell receptor beta chains listed below, sequenced in a study of blood T cell repertoires in COVID-19. Some clones are missing from TCRdb's copy, which holds only in-frame ones; the method was immunoSEQ multiplex PCR. The sample has about 120,000 clones, 60% to 80% seen once. The sample comprised peripheral blood. These receptors were collected from a woman of 80 years or more with active or convalescent COVID-19.

This chain uses TRBV11-2 with TRBJ2-3, with a weak D call TRBD1 (6 bases). The ends were cut back, 5 bases at V and 0 bases at J, with 12 bases in the middle. The CDR3 has 15 residues. Per the germline V gene, CDR1 is SGHAT and CDR2 is FQNNGV. Here the CDR3 reads CASSPRGHSTDTQYF. The CDR3 bases are TGTGCCAGCAGCCCAAGGGGACACAGCACAGATACGCAGTATTTT.

J is TRBJ2-5 and V is TRBV6-5; no definite D call. The CDR3 has 12 residues. CDR1 is MNHEY and CDR2 is SVGAGI in the germline V gene. V was shortened by 5 bases and J by 0 bases, with 4 bases between the two germline ends. The chain's CDR3 is CASSQYQETQYF. The CDR3 coding sequence is TGTGCCAGCAGTCAGTACCAAGAGACCCAGTACTTC.

V gene TRBV24-1 combines with J gene TRBJ1-2, with D perhaps TRBD1 (5 bases). This CDR3 has 15 amino acids. Trimming took off 5 bases at V and 7 bases at J, with 19 bases between the two ends. Per germline, CDR1 KGHDR and CDR2 SFDVKD. The CDR3 spells CATSGGTEEFSGYTF. CDR3 bases: TGTGCCACCAGTGGCGGGACCGAAGAATTCTCTGGCTACACCTTC.

The J gene is TRBJ1-1, the V gene TRBV12-3 or TRBV12-4, with D possibly matching TRBD1 (5 bases). The germline V and J ends were trimmed by 3 bases and 6 bases, with 11 bases remaining between them. The CDR3 has 13 residues. CDR3 region: CASSFARGAEAFF. The CDR3 bases are TGTGCCAGCAGTTTTGCCCGGGGGGCTGAAGCTTTCTTT.